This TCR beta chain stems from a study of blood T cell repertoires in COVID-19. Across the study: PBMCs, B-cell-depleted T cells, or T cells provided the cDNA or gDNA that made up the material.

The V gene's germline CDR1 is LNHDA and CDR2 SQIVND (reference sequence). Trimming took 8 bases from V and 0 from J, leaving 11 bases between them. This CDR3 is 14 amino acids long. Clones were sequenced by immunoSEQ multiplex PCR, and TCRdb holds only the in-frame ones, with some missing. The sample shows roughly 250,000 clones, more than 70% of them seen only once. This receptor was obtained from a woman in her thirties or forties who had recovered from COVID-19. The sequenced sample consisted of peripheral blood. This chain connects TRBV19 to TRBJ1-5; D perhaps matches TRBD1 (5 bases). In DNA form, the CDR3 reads TGTGCCAGTTCAGGGCAGATTAGCAATCAGCCCCAGCATTTT. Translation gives CASSGQISNQPQHF. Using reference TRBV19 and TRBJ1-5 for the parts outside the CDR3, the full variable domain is DGGITQSPKYLFRKEGQNVTLSCEQNLNHDAMYWYRQDPGQGLRLIYYSQIVNDFQKGDIAEGYSVSREKKESFPLTVTSAQKNPTAFYLCASSGQISNQPQHFGDGTRLSIL.